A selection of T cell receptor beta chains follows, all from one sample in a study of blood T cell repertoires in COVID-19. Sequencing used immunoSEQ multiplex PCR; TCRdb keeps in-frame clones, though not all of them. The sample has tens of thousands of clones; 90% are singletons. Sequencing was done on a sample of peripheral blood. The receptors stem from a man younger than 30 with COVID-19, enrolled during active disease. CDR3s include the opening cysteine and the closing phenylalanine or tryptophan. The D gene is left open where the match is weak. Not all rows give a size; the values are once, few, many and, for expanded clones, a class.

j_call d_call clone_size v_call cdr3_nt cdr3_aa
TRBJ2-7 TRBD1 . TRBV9 TGTGCCAGCAGCGCCGGACAGGCCGGACCCTACGAGCAGTACTTC CASSAGQAGPYEQYF
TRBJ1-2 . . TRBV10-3 TGTGCCATCAGTGTCGTACCTAGTAGTGATGGCTACACCTTC CAISVVPSSDGYTF
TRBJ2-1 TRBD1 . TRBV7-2 TGTGCCAGCAGCCGCGACAGGGGGCCCGATGAGCAGTTCTTC CASSRDRGPDEQFF
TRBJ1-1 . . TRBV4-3 TGCGCCAGCAGCCAAGTTCTCAGGACAGAGAACACTGAAGCTTTCTTT CASSQVLRTENTEAFF
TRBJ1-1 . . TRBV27 TGTGCCAGCAGACACACACGGGGCACTGAAGCTTTCTTT CASRHTRGTEAFF
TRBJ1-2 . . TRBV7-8 TGTGCCAGCAGCTCCAAAACGGTGGACTATGGCTACACCTTC CASSSKTVDYGYTF
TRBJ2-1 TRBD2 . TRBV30 TGTGCCTGGAGTGTCTATTTCGGGACTAGCGGGCCTAGGAGCTCCTACAATGAGCAGTTCTTC CAWSVYFGTSGPRSSYNEQFF
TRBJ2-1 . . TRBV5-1 TGCGCCAGCAGCCGCGGTACGGGGAACAATGAGCAGTTCTTC CASSRGTGNNEQFF
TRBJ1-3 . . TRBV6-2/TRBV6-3 TGTGCCAGCAGTTACCGCGTGAGCTCTGGAAACACCATATATTTT CASSYRVSSGNTIYF
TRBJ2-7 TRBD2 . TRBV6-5 TGTGCCAGCAGTTTTCTAGCGGGAGATTACGAGCAGTACTTC CASSFLAGDYEQYF
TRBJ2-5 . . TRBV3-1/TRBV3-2 TGTGCCAGCAGCCAAGGGCTGGGGGGTTCGGAGACCCAGTACTTC CASSQGLGGSETQYF
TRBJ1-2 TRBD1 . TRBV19 TGTGCCAGTAGCGACCCGGGACAGGGGACGTATGGCTACACCTTC CASSDPGQGTYGYTF
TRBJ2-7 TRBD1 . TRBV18 TGTGCCAGCTCACCTAATATAAGGGGAACAGGGGAACCCTCCTACGAGCAGTACTTC CASSPNIRGTGEPSYEQYF
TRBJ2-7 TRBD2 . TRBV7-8 TGTGCCAGCAGCCAACTAGCGGGAGGTACCTACGAGCAGTACTTC CASSQLAGGTYEQYF
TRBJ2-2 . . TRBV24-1 TGTGCCACCAGTGTAGGGGTAGCACTATTTGCCGGGGAGCTGTTTTTT CATSVGVALFAGELFF
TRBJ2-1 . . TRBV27 TGTGCCAGCAGTTTGGCTTCGGGTGGTTTCAATGAGCAGTTCTTC CASSLASGGFNEQFF
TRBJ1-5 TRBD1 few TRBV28 TGTGCCAGCAGAGAGACAGGGGATCAGCCCCAGCATTTT CASRETGDQPQHF
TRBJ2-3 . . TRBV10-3 TGTGCCATCAGCTCTCAAGTCGGGGACACAGATACGCAGTATTTT CAISSQVGDTDTQYF
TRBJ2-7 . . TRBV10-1 TGCGCCAGCAGTGCCCCGGGTGTGGGACTGAGGGAGCAGTACTTC CASSAPGVGLREQYF
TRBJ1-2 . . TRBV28 TGTGCCAGCAGTTCGTTGACAGTGGATTGGGGCTACACCTTC CASSSLTVDWGYTF
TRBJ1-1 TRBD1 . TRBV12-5 TGTGCTAGTGGTTCGACAGGGACAGCCACTGAAGCTTTCTTT CASGSTGTATEAFF
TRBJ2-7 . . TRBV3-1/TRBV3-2 TGTGCCAGCAGCCAAGATACGGGGGACGGCGAGCAGTACTTC CASSQDTGDGEQYF
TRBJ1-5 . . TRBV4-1 TGCGCCAGCAGCCCAAGGGGCGGGGGGCGCGATCAGCCCCAGCATTTT CASSPRGGGRDQPQHF
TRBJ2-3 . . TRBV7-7 TGTGCCAGCAGCTTAGTCGTAGGAACAGGGCCAGATACGCAGTATTTT CASSLVVGTGPDTQYF